These 20 T cell receptor beta chains came from one sample sequenced in a study of T cell responses to AZD1222 COVID-19 vaccine. Clones were read by immunoSEQ multiplex PCR, and TCRdb kept only the in-frame ones, dropping some. The table has tens of thousands of clones, roughly 82% seen once. Sample: peripheral blood, taken on day 0 of AZD1222 vaccination. These receptors were collected from an adult in good health.

The count of this clone is one. The chain employs TRBV30 and TRBJ2-7, with D unresolved. CDR3 length: 16 residues. Germline V gene lookup returns CDR1 GTSNPN and CDR2 SVGIG (reference sequence). Trimming took off 0 bases at V and 1 base at J, with 16 bases between the two ends. In nucleotides, the CDR3 is TGTGCCTGGAGTGTACTGGAGCGTAAACTATCCTACGAGCAGTACTTC. Translation: CAWSVLERKLSYEQYF.

The V and J genes are TRBV5-1 and TRBJ2-5, with TRBD1 identical over 9 bases. With V trimmed by 4 bases and J by 3 bases, 4 bases remained unmatched. The length of the CDR3 is 14 residues. Germline CDR1 SGHRS, CDR2 YFSETQ. The CDR3 sequence is CASSPGQGKETQYF. In DNA, the CDR3 is TGCGCCAGCAGCCCGGGACAGGGAAAAGAGACCCAGTACTTC.

V gene TRBV15 combines with J gene TRBJ1-1; D gene uncertain. Germline V lookup: CDR1 LNHNV, CDR2 YYDKDF (reference sequence). The CDR3 spans 13 residues. The V and J ends lost 0 bases and 8 bases respectively, with 10 bases between them. CDR3 nucleotides: TGTGCCACCAGCAGAGATCGGCCGGCAGAAGCTTTCTTT. Translation: CATSRDRPAEAFF.

DNA of the CDR3: TGTGCTTCCCGAAGGGGTGCAGGGGGGACTGAAGCTTTCTTT. Its translation: CASRRGAGGTEAFF. The chain combines TRBV10-3 with TRBJ1-1; 7 positions agree with TRBD1. Germline loops: CDR1 ENHRY, CDR2 SYGVKD. CDR3 length: 14 residues.

The V gene is TRBV11-3, the J gene TRBJ2-3, with TRBD2 matching over 8 bases. The CDR3 is made up of 15 amino acids. Losses at the gene ends were 1 base for V and 4 bases for J; bases not matched to a gene: 4. Germline loops: CDR1 SGHNT, CDR2 YENEEA. Here the CDR3 reads CASSLGSGVADTQYF. The DNA of the CDR3 is TGTGCCAGCAGCTTAGGTAGCGGGGTAGCAGATACGCAGTATTTT.

The chain couples TRBV27 to TRBJ2-7, with a tentative D call TRBD1 (5 bases). This CDR3 contains 16 residues. Germline lookup yields CDR1 MNHEY and CDR2 SMNVEV (reference sequence). V gave up 5 bases and J gave up 4 bases, with 21 bases separating them. The CDR3: CASSERQSRNPYEQYF. The CDR3 coding sequence is TGTGCCAGCAGTGAACGACAGTCGCGGAACCCATACGAGCAGTACTTC.

V gene TRBV5-1 combines with J gene TRBJ2-1; tentatively, D is TRBD2 (6 bases). There are 15 residues in the CDR3. V lost 0 bases and J lost 3, with 10 bases in between. The germline V gene encodes CDR1 SGHRS and CDR2 YFSETQ. The CDR3 DNA reads TGCGCCAGCAGCTTGGATGGGGGGATCTACAATGAGCAGTTCTTC. This encodes CASSLDGGIYNEQFF.

This chain joins TRBV3-1 (or the pseudogene TRBV3-2) and TRBJ2-3, with D possibly being TRBD1 or TRBD2 (6 bases each). The CDR3 totals 14 residues. Trimming stripped 7 bases from V and 0 bases from J, with 11 bases between. The germline gives CDR1 LGHDT, CDR2 YNNKEL (reference sequence). The CDR3 DNA reads TGTGCCAGCACCGCGGGACATAGCACAGATACGCAGTATTTT. This translates into CASTAGHSTDTQYF.

This clone has just one count. The chain is built from TRBV28 and TRBJ1-5; D unclear. This CDR3 spans 14 amino acids. From germline, CDR1 is MDHEN and CDR2 SYDVKM. Trimming took off 2 bases at V and 7 bases at J, with 12 bases between the two ends. This chain's CDR3 is CASSLPATLQPQHF. CDR3 sequence (DNA): TGTGCCAGCAGTTTACCTGCGACACTCCAGCCCCAGCATTTT.

J is TRBJ2-1 and V is TRBV9, with D uncertain. The germline V gene has CDR1 SGDLS and CDR2 YYNGEE. CDR3 length: 14 amino acids. V lost 4 bases and J 6 bases, leaving 14 bases between the germline ends. The CDR3 loop reads CASSRFWAVNEQFF. The CDR3 nucleotides read TGTGCCAGCAGCCGATTCTGGGCAGTCAATGAGCAGTTCTTC.

V gene TRBV28 combines with J gene TRBJ2-5; 16 nucleotides align to TRBD2. J was trimmed by 4 bases and V by 5 bases; bases with no gene match: 4. This CDR3 contains 16 residues. The germline gives CDR1 MDHEN, CDR2 SYDVKM. The CDR3 DNA sequence: TGTGCCAGCAGTCCCGGGACTAGCGGGAGGGGAGAGACCCAGTACTTC. Translated: CASSPGTSGRGETQYF.

The rearrangement links TRBV7-3 to TRBJ1-1; possible D gene TRBD1, 6 bases. CDR3 length: 13 residues. V lost 0 bases and J lost 4, with 6 bases in between. The V gene's germline CDR1 is SGHTA and CDR2 FQGTGA. The CDR3 nucleotides read TGTGCCAGCAGCTTAACAGGGGGCACTGAAGCTTTCTTT. Protein sequence: CASSLTGGTEAFF.

The genes are TRBV5-4 and TRBJ1-1; D gene uncertain. CDR1 SGHNT and CDR2 YYREEE come from the germline V gene (reference sequence). The germline V and J ends were trimmed by 2 bases and 0 bases, with 8 bases remaining between them. This CDR3 region has 14 residues. DNA for the CDR3: TGTGCCAGCAGCTTATTCCGGGTGAACACTGAAGCTTTCTTT. Encoded protein: CASSLFRVNTEAFF.

This chain uses TRBV6-6 with TRBJ2-1; D may be TRBD1 (6 bases). V lost 4 bases and J lost 8, with 18 bases in between. The CDR3 has 15 amino acids. Germline V gene data show CDR1 as MNHNY and CDR2 as SVGAGI (reference sequence). CDR3 loop: CASSSAGTLFDEQFF. The CDR3 coding sequence is TGTGCCAGCAGTTCCGCCGGGACACTATTCGATGAGCAGTTCTTC.

This chain links TRBV6-5 with TRBJ1-2; D perhaps matches TRBD1 (5 bases). Germline V gene data show CDR1 as MNHEY and CDR2 as SVGAGI. The CDR3 runs to 15 residues. The V gene lost 0 bases and the J gene lost 4 bases, with 12 bases spanning the gap. The CDR3 loop reads CASSYSSTGLYGYTF. In DNA, the CDR3 is TGTGCCAGCAGTTACTCGTCGACGGGGCTCTATGGCTACACCTTC.

The chain couples TRBV7-9 to TRBJ2-3, with a tentative D call TRBD1 (5 bases). Germline V gene sequence: CDR1 SEHNR, CDR2 FQNEAQ (reference sequence). V was clipped by 5 bases and J by 2 bases, with 8 bases between them. The length of the CDR3 is 13 residues. DNA of the CDR3: TGTGCCAGCAGCCAGACAGACACAGATACGCAGTATTTT. It encodes CASSQTDTDTQYF.

The V gene is TRBV30, the J gene TRBJ1-1, with D possibly matching TRBD1 (6 bases). CDR1 and CDR2 from the germline V gene are GTSNPN and SVGIG (reference sequence). There are 13 residues in the CDR3. V dropped 4 bases and J dropped 3 bases, with 12 bases sitting between them. The CDR3 spells CAWTGAFHTEAFF. DNA for the CDR3: TGTGCCTGGACAGGGGCATTTCACACTGAAGCTTTCTTT.

This clone came up once. The rearrangement uses TRBV30 and TRBJ2-7; a weak D match, TRBD1 (6 bases). Germline CDR1 GTSNPN, CDR2 SVGIG (reference sequence). This CDR3 has 13 amino acids. The V end lost 2 bases, the J end lost 5 bases, and 13 bases lay between the germline ends. The CDR3 spells CAWSNGQGNEQYF. For the CDR3, the DNA is TGTGCCTGGAGTAACGGGCAGGGGAACGAGCAGTACTTC.

This clone has a single count. The chain is built from TRBV30 and TRBJ1-5; a possible D gene is TRBD1 (6 bases). Germline lookup yields CDR1 GTSNPN and CDR2 SVGIG (reference sequence). This CDR3 region has 13 residues. Between the trimmed V and J ends, which lost 3 bases and 9 bases, there was a span of 15 bases. The CDR3 nucleotides are TGTGCCTGGAGCTACAGGGAGAGCGCGCCCCAGCATTTT. It yields the protein CAWSYRESAPQHF.

The V and J genes are TRBV28 and TRBJ1-2; a weak D match, TRBD1 (5 bases). This CDR3 has 15 amino acids. The ends were cut back, 4 bases at V and 0 bases at J, with 12 bases in the middle. The V gene's germline CDR1 is MDHEN and CDR2 SYDVKM. In DNA, the CDR3 is TGTGCCAGCAGTTCGAGGGGAGGCGCTAACTATGGCTACACCTTC. As protein: CASSSRGGANYGYTF.